These 18 T cell receptor beta chains share one sample of origin, sequenced in a study of CD8+CD57+ T cells in acquired aplastic anemia. Genomic DNA provided the template from which TCR beta VDJ and CDR3 profiles were obtained. Each CDR3 protein is one row after TCRdb ran MiXCR on the reads. Altogether hundreds of thousands of distinct CDR3 sequences are present, roughly 68% being singletons, with the ten largest covering 4%. Sequenced input: sorted CD4+, CD8+, or CD8+CD57+ T cells (not recorded which) from PBMCs. These receptors all stem from a human donor in good health, serving as a control.

Notes on this clonotype: No conserved phenylalanine or tryptophan is present at the end of the CDR3, so a read error is the likely explanation. No DNA is shown, since the ends of the CDR3 on it are uncertain; the CDR3 is the one TCRdb lists. The rearrangement links TRBV7-8 to TRBJ1-1. Both ends counted, the CDR3 spans 13 residues. Germline V gives CDR1 SGHVS, CDR2 FQNEAQ. The CDR3 sequence is CASRLTGGSEGGY.

This clonotype showed up just a few times. This chain connects TRBV9 to TRBJ2-1, with 13 bases lining up with TRBD2. The CDR3 is made up of 15 amino acids. The J segment lost 7 bases and the V segment lost 4 bases, leaving 5 bases of the junction unmatched. The germline V gene encodes CDR1 SGDLS and CDR2 YYNGEE. DNA for the CDR3: TGTGCCAGCAGCCCCTGGACTAGCGGGAGTAATGAGCAGTTCTTC. It translates to CASSPWTSGSNEQFF.

V and J are TRBV7-2 and TRBJ2-1, with unresolved D. This CDR3 has 11 residues. In germline, CDR1 is SGHTA, CDR2 FQGNSA. The germline V and J ends were trimmed by 5 bases and 14 bases, with 13 bases remaining between them. Here the CDR3 reads CASSPYNAKFF. The CDR3 region has the DNA TGTGCCAGCAGCCCCTACAATGCGAAGTTCTTC.

This rearrangement joins TRBV7-9 to TRBJ1-2; no definite D call. Germline CDR1 SEHNR, CDR2 FQNEAQ (reference sequence). V shed 1 base and J shed 2 bases, with 8 bases lying between them. This CDR3 is 14 amino acids long. The CDR3 sequence is CASSLGEGNYGYTF. DNA for the CDR3: TGTGCCAGCAGCTTAGGTGAGGGAAACTATGGCTACACCTTC.

J is TRBJ2-1 and V is TRBV7-6, with D unclear. CDR3 length: 13 amino acids. Trimming removed 8 bases from V and 4 bases from J, with 12 bases in between. The germline CDR1 and CDR2 sequences are SGHVS and FNYEAQ. The CDR3 sequence: CASGSHAYNEQFF. CDR3 DNA sequence: TGTGCCAGCGGGTCCCACGCGTACAATGAGCAGTTCTTC.

The rearrangement uses TRBV19 and TRBJ2-7, with TRBD1 as a possible D gene (5 bases). From germline, CDR1 is LNHDA and CDR2 SQIVND (reference sequence). The CDR3 sequence is 18 residues long. V was cut by 4 bases and J by 3 bases, with 25 bases left in between. The CDR3 DNA is TGTGCCAGTAGTAGGCAACAGGTACAATGCTTGACTTACTACGAGCAGTACTTC. Its protein is CASSRQQVQCLTYYEQYF.

The V call is TRBV19, the J call TRBJ2-5, with D unclear. The closer fit of TRBJ2-1 to the DNA end suggests the J call may be wrong. The germline gives CDR1 LNHDA, CDR2 SQIVND (reference sequence). This CDR3 region has 15 residues. This chain's CDR3 is CASSNRRLPYNEQFF. The DNA for the CDR3 is TGTGCCAGTAGTAATAGGCGCCTACCTTACAATGAGCAGTTCTTC.

V is TRBV20-1 and J is TRBJ2-7; 10 bases are a match to TRBD2. The junction had 9 bases not matched to a gene; V was cut back by 5 bases and J by 8 bases. The length of the CDR3 is 13 residues. The germline gives CDR1 DFQATT, CDR2 SNEGSKA (reference sequence). CDR3 amino acids: CSAPRLAGYKQYF. CDR3 DNA sequence: TGCAGTGCTCCTCGACTAGCGGGTTACAAGCAGTACTTC.

This clonotype appeared many times. The gene calls are TRBV6-6 and TRBJ1-4; maybe TRBD1 (6 bases). V lost 2 bases to trimming and J lost 8 bases, with 12 bases between them. CDR1 and CDR2 from the germline V gene are MNHNY and SVGAGI (reference sequence). The CDR3 is 14 amino acids. CDR3 region: CASSYAQGGEKLFF. CDR3 in DNA: TGTGCCAGCAGTTACGCACAGGGAGGAGAAAAACTGTTTTTT.

The chain uses TRBV7-6 and TRBJ2-7, with D maybe TRBD2 (5 bases). Looked up from germline, CDR1 is SGHVS and CDR2 is FNYEAQ. V lost 0 bases and J lost 7, with 10 bases in between. CDR3 size: 13 residues. The CDR3 loop reads CASSLAGSGEQYF. The CDR3 DNA follows: TGTGCCAGCAGCTTAGCGGGATCGGGGGAGCAGTACTTC.

The chain links TRBV5-1 to TRBJ2-5; 8 nucleotides align to TRBD1. J lost 5 bases, V lost 4 bases, and 1 base had no gene match. CDR1 SGHRS and CDR2 YFSETQ come from the germline V gene. CDR3 size: 12 residues. The chain's CDR3 is CASSHRGETQYF. The CDR3 DNA reads as TGCGCCAGCAGCCACAGGGGGGAGACCCAGTACTTC.

The V and J genes are TRBV10-1 and TRBJ1-1; TRBD1 is a possible D gene (6 bases). Trimming pared 0 bases from V and 3 bases from J, leaving 11 bases between. Germline-derived CDR1 and CDR2 are WNHNN and SYGVQD (reference sequence). This CDR3 contains 15 residues. The CDR3 DNA reads TGCGCCAGCAGTGAGTCAACAGGGAGGGACACTGAAGCTTTCTTT. Encoded protein: CASSESTGRDTEAFF.

J is TRBJ2-7 and V is TRBV5-6, with D perhaps matching TRBD2 (6 bases). Trimming stripped 6 bases from V and 11 bases from J, with 15 bases between. The CDR3 runs to 11 residues. From germline, CDR1 is SGHDT and CDR2 YYEEEE. CDR3 region: CASTTPGVEYF. The CDR3 DNA reads TGTGCCAGCACCACACCGGGGGTTGAGTACTTC. Full variable domain (outside the CDR3, taken from reference TRBV5-6 and TRBJ2-7): DAGVTQSPTHLIKTRGQQVTLRCSPKSGHDTVSWYQQALGQGPQFIFQYYEEEERQRGNFPDRFSGHQFPNYSSELNVNALLLGDSALYLCASTTPGVEYFGPGTRLTVT.

This clonotype was picked up a small number of times. V usage is TRBV7-2 and J usage is TRBJ1-1, with a weak D call TRBD1 (6 bases). The CDR3 runs to 13 residues. The V gene lost 5 bases and the J gene lost 4 bases, with 11 bases spanning the gap. The germline V gene has CDR1 SGHTA and CDR2 FQGNSA. The CDR3, as DNA: TGTGCCAGCAGCCGACAGGAAGGCACTGAAGCTTTCTTT. Its translation: CASSRQEGTEAFF.

V is TRBV19 and J is TRBJ1-1, with a weak D call TRBD1 (5 bases). The V end lost 3 bases, the J end lost 0 bases, and 14 bases lay between the germline ends. CDR1 is LNHDA and CDR2 is SQIVND in the germline V gene (reference sequence). This CDR3 is built from 16 residues. CDR3 nucleotide sequence: TGTGCCAGTAGTATCCTCAGGGCAAAAGTGAACACTGAAGCTTTCTTT. It translates to CASSILRAKVNTEAFF.

This clonotype appeared many times. This chain connects TRBV7-9 to TRBJ2-3; TRBD2 aligns across 8 bases. V shed 3 bases, J shed 4 bases, and the junction held 6 bases outside the gene matches. The CDR3 spans 15 residues. The germline gives CDR1 SEHNR, CDR2 FQNEAQ (reference sequence). CDR3 residues: CASSFRGGRADTQYF. Written as DNA, the CDR3 is TGTGCCAGCAGCTTTCGCGGGGGGCGAGCAGATACGCAGTATTTT.

In this sample, this clonotype turned up once. V is TRBV14 and J is TRBJ2-5; maybe TRBD2 (7 bases). The germline CDR1 and CDR2 sequences are SGHDN and FVKESK. With 2 bases removed from V and 11 bases from J, the gap between germline ends came to 21 bases. This CDR3 has 15 residues. The CDR3 here is CASSQRDYRDTEQYF. CDR3 coding DNA: TGTGCCAGCAGCCAAAGGGACTACAGGGACACGGAACAGTACTTC.

This clonotype was seen a single time. As the CDR3 is not closed by the conserved phenylalanine or tryptophan, this likely results from a read error. The DNA is left out, because the CDR3 cannot be placed on it with certainty; the CDR3 is given as TCRdb lists it. The chain couples TRBV7-3 to TRBJ1-1; the tabulated D call, TRBD1, remains unverified against the DNA. Germline V gives CDR1 SGHTA, CDR2 FQGTGA. The CDR3 has 15 residues if both end residues are counted. CDR3 in amino acids: CASSSRRDNEQLFVP.